This is a list of T cell receptor beta chains from one sample in a study of cytomegalovirus exposure and HLA in healthy donors. Produced via immunoSEQ multiplex PCR; TCRdb's table is partial and in-frame only. This sample has tens of thousands of clones, with 80% found just once. The sequenced sample was PBMCs. The receptor set was obtained from a male donor in good health and CMV-seronegative. Each CDR3 is given with its conserved first and last residue. The D gene is left open where the match is weak. Size tells how often a clone was seen (once, few, many) or the class of an expanded clone, and some rows leave it out.

v_gene	d_gene	abundance	j_gene	CDR3nt	CDR3aa
TRBV10-3	-	-	TRBJ1-2	TGTGCCATCAGAAACACAGGCACCCTATATGGCTACACCTTC	CAIRNTGTLYGYTF
TRBV10-3	-	few	TRBJ1-1	TGTGCCATCAGTGGCCGGACAGCGGACACTGAAGCTTTCTTT	CAISGRTADTEAFF
TRBV7-9	-	-	TRBJ2-7	TGTGCCAGCAGCCGAAACCAAGGGGAGTACTTC	CASSRNQGEYF
TRBV9	-	-	TRBJ2-1	TGTGCCAGCAGCGTAGGGACTATATGGAATGAGCAGTTCTTC	CASSVGTIWNEQFF
TRBV30	-	few	TRBJ2-1	TGTGCCTGGCGAAATACAGGGTTGAAGTTCTTC	CAWRNTGLKFF
TRBV7-2	TRBD1	-	TRBJ2-1	TGTGCCAGCAGCCTCGACAGGGCGGGCTTCAATGAGCAGTTCTTC	CASSLDRAGFNEQFF
TRBV5-4	-	-	TRBJ1-4	TGTGCCAGCAGCTCACAGGGCAATGAAAAACTGTTTTTT	CASSSQGNEKLFF
TRBV6-1	-	-	TRBJ2-6	TGTGCCAGCAGTGGGGGACACCTTTCCTCTGGGGCCAACGTCCTGACTTTC	CASSGGHLSSGANVLTF
TRBV5-4	-	-	TRBJ2-7	TGTGCCAGCAGCTCGTTTGGGGGGTGGGCGCAGTACTTC	CASSSFGGWAQYF
TRBV4-2	TRBD2	-	TRBJ2-7	TGTGCCAGCAGCCATGGCACGGGACTAGACTACGAGCAGTACTTC	CASSHGTGLDYEQYF
TRBV6-1	TRBD1	-	TRBJ2-3	TGTGCCAGCAGTACAGGGGCCTCTAGCACAGATACGCAGTATTTT	CASSTGASSTDTQYF
TRBV7-2	-	-	TRBJ1-5	TGTGCCAGCAGCTTGGATAGCAATCAGCCCCAGAATTTT	CASSLDSNQPQNF
TRBV21-1	-	-	TRBJ1-2	TGTGCCAGCAGAGGGCAGGGTTTC	CASRGQGF
TRBV4-3	-	-	TRBJ1-4	TGCGCCAGCAGCCAACAGACTAATGAAAAACTGTTTTTT	CASSQQTNEKLFF
TRBV27	TRBD1	-	TRBJ2-1	TGTGCCACCACGGGTGACAGGGACTCCTACAATGAGCAGTTCTTC	CATTGDRDSYNEQFF
TRBV15	TRBD1	-	TRBJ1-2	TGTGCCACCAGCAGAGAAGCACAGGGGCACTATGGCTACACCTTC	CATSREAQGHYGYTF
TRBV7-6	TRBD2	-	TRBJ2-7	TGTGCCAGCAAAGCGAGCGGGACCTCCTACGAGCAGTACTTC	CASKASGTSYEQYF
TRBV18	-	-	TRBJ2-6	TGTGCCAGCTCACCAGTCAACTCTGGGGCCAACGTCCTGACTTTC	CASSPVNSGANVLTF
TRBV7-9	TRBD1	few	TRBJ1-2	TGTGCCAGCAGCCAACAGGGGAACTATGGCTACACCTTC	CASSQQGNYGYTF
TRBV2	TRBD2	-	TRBJ2-3	TGTGCCAGCAGCGGTTTTAGCGGGAGCGTGGGGCGCGCAGATACGCAGTATTTT	CASSGFSGSVGRADTQYF
TRBV5-4	-	-	TRBJ2-5	TGTGCCAGCAGGGGCCAGCGGAGAGAGACCCAGTACTTC	CASRGQRRETQYF
TRBV4-3	TRBD2	-	TRBJ2-2	TGCGCCAGCAGCCACAATAGCCAGGGAAGCGGGGAGTTGTTTTTT	CASSHNSQGSGELFF
TRBV5-1	-	-	TRBJ2-3	TGCGCCAGCAGCTTGGACAGTTACACAGATACGCAGTATTTT	CASSLDSYTDTQYF
TRBV6-1	-	-	TRBJ1-4	TGTGCCAGCAGTGACCCGCCGGATGAAAAACTGTTTTTT	CASSDPPDEKLFF
TRBV4-1	TRBD1	-	TRBJ1-4	TGCGCCAGCAGCCGAACCGGGACAGGGGGCTTCACTAATGAAAAACTGTTTTTT	CASSRTGTGGFTNEKLFF
TRBV15	-	-	TRBJ2-7	TGTGCCACCAGCAGAGCCGGTCAATACGAGCAGTACTTC	CATSRAGQYEQYF
TRBV7-2	-	-	TRBJ1-5	TGTGCCAGCAGCTCTTATAGCAATCAGCCCCAGCATTTT	CASSSYSNQPQHF
TRBV7-2	-	-	TRBJ2-1	TGTGCCAGCAGGCCCAAACTAGGTGGAGATGAGCAGTTCTTC	CASRPKLGGDEQFF
TRBV12-5	TRBD2	-	TRBJ2-5	TGTGCTAGTGGCCCCACGGGAGGGCTAGCGGGGGGGACGATGGAGACCCAGTACTTC	CASGPTGGLAGGTMETQYF
TRBV9	-	-	TRBJ1-5	TGTGCCAGCAGTTCGGGGTATCAGCCCCAGCATTTT	CASSSGYQPQHF
TRBV5-1	-	-	TRBJ1-1	TGCGCCAGCAGCTTGGTAGGGGTTAACACTGAAGCTTTCTTT	CASSLVGVNTEAFF
TRBV5-4	TRBD1	-	TRBJ1-1	TGTGCCAGCAGCTTGGCGGGGGGGGCAGGGGGTGTGTTGGACACTGAAGCTTTCTTT	CASSLAGGAGGVLDTEAFF
TRBV30	-	few	TRBJ1-6	TGTGCCTGGAGTGTAACAGCCTCACCCCTCCACTTT	CAWSVTASPLHF
TRBV29-1	-	-	TRBJ1-2	TGCAGCGTTGAAGGGCAGGCATCTAACTATGGCTACACCTTC	CSVEGQASNYGYTF
TRBV28	TRBD2	-	TRBJ2-1	TGTGCCAGCTGGGGGGGACTAGCGGGAGCCTACAATGAGCAGTTCTTC	CASWGGLAGAYNEQFF
TRBV30	-	-	TRBJ2-7	TGTGCCTGGAGTGGGGGGACAAGGTCCTACGAGCAGTACTTC	CAWSGGTRSYEQYF
TRBV9	TRBD1	-	TRBJ2-2	TGTGCCAGCAGCGTGACAGGGAACCCCGGGGAGCTGTTTTTT	CASSVTGNPGELFF
TRBV27	-	-	TRBJ1-2	TGTGCCAGCAGATCAAGACAGACTTTTTATGGCTACACCTTC	CASRSRQTFYGYTF
TRBV6-5	TRBD1	-	TRBJ1-5	TGTGCCAGCAGTTCTCGGACAGGTGGGAAGAATCAGCCCCAGAATTTT	CASSSRTGGKNQPQNF
TRBV5-1	TRBD2	-	TRBJ2-3	TGCGCCAGCAGCCCGGGACTAGCGGGGGCGCCCACAGATACGCAGTATTTT	CASSPGLAGAPTDTQYF
TRBV5-1	TRBD2	once	TRBJ2-3	TGCGCCAGCAGCTTGGCCGGGGCGGGAGTGACAGATACGCAGTATTTT	CASSLAGAGVTDTQYF
TRBV18	TRBD2	few	TRBJ2-7	TGTGCCAGCTCACCACCGGCTAGCGGGGGGCCCCGCTCCTACGAGCAGTACTTC	CASSPPASGGPRSYEQYF
TRBV30	-	-	TRBJ2-3	TGTGCCTGGAGTGTTAGAGGGCGGGGGCGTCGTCGGGGGACAGATACGCAGTATTTT	CAWSVRGRGRRRGTDTQYF
TRBV10-1	-	-	TRBJ1-3	TGCGCCAGCAGTGAGTCGGGCAATCCTGGAAACACCATATATTTT	CASSESGNPGNTIYF
TRBV11-2	-	-	TRBJ1-2	TGTGCCAGCAGCTGGGGATTCAGGGGTGGGGGCTACACCTTC	CASSWGFRGGGYTF
TRBV28	TRBD2	few	TRBJ2-3	TGTGCCAGCAAACTCAGGACTAGCGGGAGGTTCAGGGAGGCAGATACGCAGTATTTT	CASKLRTSGRFREADTQYF
TRBV10-1	TRBD1	-	TRBJ1-6	TGCGCCAGCAGTGCTAACAGGGGTGGTTCACCCCTCCACTTT	CASSANRGGSPLHF
TRBV6-1	-	-	TRBJ1-1	TGTGCCAGCAGTGAGCGGGGGGTTAACACTGAAGCTTTCTTT	CASSERGVNTEAFF
TRBV5-4	TRBD1	-	TRBJ2-5	TGTGCCAGCAGCCGTTCAGGGGGTTCGGGGGAGACCCAGTACTTC	CASSRSGGSGETQYF
TRBV5-1	TRBD2	-	TRBJ2-1	TGCGCCAGCAAAGGGACTAGCGGGGAGCAGTTCTTC	CASKGTSGEQFF